Sequencing of this T cell receptor beta chain was carried out in a study of blood T cell repertoires in COVID-19 (dated by TCRdb to 2020 to 2022). Notes on the research overall: The collaborator samples originated in the United States, Italy and Spain and spanned the acute and convalescent phases of COVID-19. The prospective study material was composed of cDNA or gDNA derived from T cells, B-cell-depleted T cells, or PBMCs. Subjects who had been exposed to COVID-19, were actively infected with it, or had recovered from it provided the deeply sampled blood TCRbeta repertoires that made up the dataset. Where available, HLA class I and class II types were obtained from metadata supplied by the sample provider rather than from assay-based typing. The samples were drawn from the first 160 participants of the ongoing ImmuneRACE study and from 1,254 subjects provided by 6 global collaborators. The repertoires were made available in a free public database intended to serve as a resource for research on the immune response to SARS-CoV-2. Sample metadata almost always included a de-identified subject ID, COVID-19 status, age in years and sex. The full study reports these points: The amount of clinical and demographic metadata varied by source and participant and was provided uncurated.

As concerns this clone: It has no known antigen specificity. No much larger clonotype is one base removed from it; base qualities were not supplied.

TCRbeta CDR3 regions were amplified from genomic DNA by means of the immunoSEQ Assay, a bias-controlled multiplex PCR. Processing in the source paper ran as follows. Nucleated cell counts per sample were estimated from amplification of reference gene primers within the assay. To quantify the absolute abundance of each unique TCRbeta CDR3 rearrangement, sequence reads were collapsed and filtered. Productive Simpson clonality was computed per sample as the square root of Simpson's diversity index over productive rearrangements. As stored in TCRdb, this immuneACCESS dataset retains in-frame rearrangements with V and J assigned. A fraction of the clones does not appear; measured against another copy, unresolved V genes explain less than half of the discrepancy, and the remainder lacks a known reason. Clonal size and the V and J genes are those of that table, whereas D and trimming came from the DNA. The sample includes a few hundred thousand clones, with about 87% observed a single time. About a tenth of the sample is taken by the ten largest.

Based on the germline V gene, the CDR1 and CDR2 sequences are SGHAT and FQNNGV. Counted from cysteine to phenylalanine, this CDR3 has 17 amino acids. Kept here is only the CDR3 DNA, which spans 51 bases and is read in frame from base 1. At the junction V is shortened by 0 bases and J by 6 bases, with 21 bases in between. At one collaborating source in Seattle, patients were enrolled during active infection and were followed longitudinally through the course of disease. Collaborating institutions collected whole blood in K2EDTA tubes following their own protocols. For TCRbeta analysis, collaborator samples were shipped as frozen whole blood, as isolated PBMCs, or as DNA extracted from either sample type.

This receptor chain uses TRBV11-2 and TRBJ2-7; the D gene is perhaps TRBD1, on 5 matching bases. The sequence derives from a woman aged 70-85 years with COVID-19, enrolled during active disease. Sequencing was carried out using peripheral blood. The bases are TGTGCCAGCAGCTTAGATCTGGTATTGCAGGGTACTGGCGAGCAGTACTTC. It translates as CASSLDLVLQGTGEQYF. The reference TRBV11-2 and TRBJ2-7 proteins fill in what lies around the CDR3, so the full variable domain reads EAGVAQSPRYKIIEKRQSVAFWCNPISGHATLYWYQQILGQGPKLLIQFQNNGVVDDSQLPKDRFSAERLKGVDSTLKIQPAKLEDSAVYLCASSLDLVLQGTGEQYFGPGTRLTVT.